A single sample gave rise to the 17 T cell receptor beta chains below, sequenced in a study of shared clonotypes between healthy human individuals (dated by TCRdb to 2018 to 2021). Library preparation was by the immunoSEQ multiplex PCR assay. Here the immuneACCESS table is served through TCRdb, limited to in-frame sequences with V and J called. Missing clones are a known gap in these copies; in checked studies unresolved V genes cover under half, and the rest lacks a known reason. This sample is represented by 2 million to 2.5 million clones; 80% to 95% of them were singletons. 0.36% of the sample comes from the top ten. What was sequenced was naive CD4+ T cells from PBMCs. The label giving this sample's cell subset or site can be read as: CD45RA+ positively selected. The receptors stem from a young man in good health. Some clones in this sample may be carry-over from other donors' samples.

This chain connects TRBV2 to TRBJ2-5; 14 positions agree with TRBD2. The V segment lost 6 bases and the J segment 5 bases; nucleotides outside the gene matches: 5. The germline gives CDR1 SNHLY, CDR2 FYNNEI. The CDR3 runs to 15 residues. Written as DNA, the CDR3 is TGTGCCAGCAGCACGAGGACTAGCGGGAGGGAGACCCAGTACTTC. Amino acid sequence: CASSTRTSGRETQYF.

The CDR3 region is CASSRYLPWGREQYF. CDR3 nucleotide sequence: TGTGCCAGCAGCCGATACCTGCCATGGGGTCGCGAGCAGTACTTC. The chain joins TRBV7-8 to TRBJ2-5; no reliable D call. Judging by the DNA end, TRBJ2-7 fits better; the J call may be wrong. This CDR3 is 15 amino acids long. Germline CDR1 SGHVS, CDR2 FQNEAQ.

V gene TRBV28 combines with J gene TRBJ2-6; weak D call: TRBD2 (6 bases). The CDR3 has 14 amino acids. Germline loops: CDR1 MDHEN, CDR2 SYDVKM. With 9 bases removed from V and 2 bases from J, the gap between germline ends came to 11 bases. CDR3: CARFGSPGANVLTF. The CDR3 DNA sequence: TGTGCCAGGTTCGGGAGTCCTGGGGCCAACGTCCTGACTTTC.

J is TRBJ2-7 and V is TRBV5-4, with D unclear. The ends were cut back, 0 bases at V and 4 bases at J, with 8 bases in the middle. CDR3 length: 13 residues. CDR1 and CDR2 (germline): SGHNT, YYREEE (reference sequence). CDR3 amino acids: CASSLANGYEQYF. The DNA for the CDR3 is TGTGCCAGCAGCTTGGCCAACGGTTACGAGCAGTACTTC.

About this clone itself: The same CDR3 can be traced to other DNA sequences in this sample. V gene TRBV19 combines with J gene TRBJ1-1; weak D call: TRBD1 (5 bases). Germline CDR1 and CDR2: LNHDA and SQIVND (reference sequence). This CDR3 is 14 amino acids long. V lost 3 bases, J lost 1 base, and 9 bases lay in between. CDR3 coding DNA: TGTGCCAGTAGTATTGGGGCCCGGAACACTGAAGCTTTCTTT. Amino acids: CASSIGARNTEAFF.

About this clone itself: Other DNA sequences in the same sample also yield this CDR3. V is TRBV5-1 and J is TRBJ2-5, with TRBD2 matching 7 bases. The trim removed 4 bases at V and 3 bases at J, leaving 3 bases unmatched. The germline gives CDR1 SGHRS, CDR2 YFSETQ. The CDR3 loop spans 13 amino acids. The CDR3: CASSLAVKETQYF. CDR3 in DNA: TGCGCCAGCAGCCTAGCGGTGAAAGAGACCCAGTACTTC.

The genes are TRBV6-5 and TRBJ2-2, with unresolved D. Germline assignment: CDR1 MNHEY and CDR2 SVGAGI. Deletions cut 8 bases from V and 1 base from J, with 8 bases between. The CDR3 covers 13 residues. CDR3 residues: CASEARNTGELFF. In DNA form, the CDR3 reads TGTGCCAGCGAGGCGAGGAACACCGGGGAGCTGTTTTTT.

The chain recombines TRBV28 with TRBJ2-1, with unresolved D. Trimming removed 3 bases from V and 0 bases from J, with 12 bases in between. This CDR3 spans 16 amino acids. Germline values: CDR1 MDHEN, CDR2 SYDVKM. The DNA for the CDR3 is TGTGCCAGCAGTTTGCCTCGGCCTAGCTCCTACAATGAGCAGTTCTTC. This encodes CASSLPRPSSYNEQFF.

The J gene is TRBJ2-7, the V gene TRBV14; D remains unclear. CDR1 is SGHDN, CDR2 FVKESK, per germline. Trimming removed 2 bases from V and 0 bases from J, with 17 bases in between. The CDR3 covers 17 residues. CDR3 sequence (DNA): TGTGCCAGCAGCCAACGACAAGGGTTTCAGAGCTCCTACGAGCAGTACTTC. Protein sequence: CASSQRQGFQSSYEQYF.

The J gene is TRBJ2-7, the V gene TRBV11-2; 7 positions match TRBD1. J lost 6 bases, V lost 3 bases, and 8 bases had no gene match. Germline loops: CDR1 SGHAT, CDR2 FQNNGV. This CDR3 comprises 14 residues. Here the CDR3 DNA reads TGTGCCAGCAGCTTGGACAGGATGGGGACCGAGCAGTACTTC. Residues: CASSLDRMGTEQYF.

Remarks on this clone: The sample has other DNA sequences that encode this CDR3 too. The DNA for the CDR3 is TGCGCCAGCAGCCGCCCCCAAGAGACCCAGTACTTC. This sequence encodes CASSRPQETQYF. This chain uses TRBV4-1 with TRBJ2-5; D not resolved. The germline CDR1 and CDR2 sequences are MGHRA and YSYEKL. V lost 4 bases, J lost 1 base, and 4 bases lay in between. This CDR3 has 12 residues.

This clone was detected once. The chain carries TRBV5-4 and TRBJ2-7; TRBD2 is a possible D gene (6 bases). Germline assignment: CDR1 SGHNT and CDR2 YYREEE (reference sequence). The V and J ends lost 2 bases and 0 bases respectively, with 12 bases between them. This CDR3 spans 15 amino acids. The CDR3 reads CASSFGAGYSYEQYF. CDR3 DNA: TGTGCCAGCAGCTTCGGGGCGGGATACTCCTACGAGCAGTACTTC.

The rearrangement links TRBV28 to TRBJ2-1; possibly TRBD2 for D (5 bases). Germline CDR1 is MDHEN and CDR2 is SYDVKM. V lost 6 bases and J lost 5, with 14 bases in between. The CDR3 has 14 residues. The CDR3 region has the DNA TGTGCCAGCAGCACCTGGGTAGCGAACAATGAGCAGTTCTTC. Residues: CASSTWVANNEQFF.

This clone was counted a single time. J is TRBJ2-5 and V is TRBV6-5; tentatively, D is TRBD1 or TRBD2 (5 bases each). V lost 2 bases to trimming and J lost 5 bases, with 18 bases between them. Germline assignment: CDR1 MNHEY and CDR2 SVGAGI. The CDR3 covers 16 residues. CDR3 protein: CASSYRTQGRDETQYF. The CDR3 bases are TGTGCCAGCAGTTACCGGACCCAGGGCCGGGATGAGACCCAGTACTTC.

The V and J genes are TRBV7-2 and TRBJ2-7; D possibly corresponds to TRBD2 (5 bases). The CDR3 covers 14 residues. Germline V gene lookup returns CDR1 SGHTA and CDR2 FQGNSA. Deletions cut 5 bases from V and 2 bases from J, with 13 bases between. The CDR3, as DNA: TGTGCCAGCAGCGTCGGGGTATTTCCCTACGAGCAGTACTTC. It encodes CASSVGVFPYEQYF.

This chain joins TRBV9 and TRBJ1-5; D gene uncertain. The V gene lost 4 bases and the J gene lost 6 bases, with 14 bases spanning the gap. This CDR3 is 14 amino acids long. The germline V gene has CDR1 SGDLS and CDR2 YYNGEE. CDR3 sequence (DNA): TGTGCCAGCAGCCCCCTAGGAGGCGGTCAGCCCCAGCATTTT. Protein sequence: CASSPLGGGQPQHF.

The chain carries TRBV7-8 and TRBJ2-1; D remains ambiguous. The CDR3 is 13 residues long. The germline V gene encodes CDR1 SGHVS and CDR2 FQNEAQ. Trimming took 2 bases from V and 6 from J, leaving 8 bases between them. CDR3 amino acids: CASSLSQINEQFF. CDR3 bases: TGTGCCAGCAGCTTAAGTCAGATCAATGAGCAGTTCTTC.